These T cell receptor beta chains were read from a single sample in a study of beta chain features in type 1 diabetes. The repertoire was sequenced with immunoSEQ multiplex PCR; TCRdb's copy has only in-frame clones and lacks some. The sample holds 600,000 to 650,000 clones; around 16% are singletons and the top ten take approximately 0.093%. The sample taken for sequencing was naive CD4+ T cells from blood. These receptors were obtained from a man younger than 30 in good health. The CDR3 runs from the conserved cysteine through the conserved F or W. A D gene is named only where the DNA matches it firmly. Rows give clone size only sometimes, using once, few, many, or a class for an expanded clone.

j_call cdr3_length clone_size d_call v_call cdr3_nt cdr3_aa
TRBJ2-3 13 NA NA TRBV7-9 TGTGCCAGCAGCTTAGCTGGGGTAGATACGCAGTATTTT CASSLAGVDTQYF
TRBJ1-1 11 few NA TRBV29-1 TGCAGCGTTGTTAGGACGGTTGGCGCGGTCTTT CSVVRTVGAVF
TRBJ1-1 16 few NA TRBV10-3 TGTGCCATCAGTGCGCAGGCCGGGCGAACACACACTGAAGCTTTCTTT CAISAQAGRTHTEAFF
TRBJ2-3 16 NA NA TRBV7-2 TGTGCCAGCAGCTTAGCAACGGGCCTGATCACAGATACGCAGTATTTT CASSLATGLITDTQYF
TRBJ2-5 15 NA NA TRBV7-7 TGTGCTAGCAGCTTAGGAGTAGCGCCTCAAGAGACCCAGTACTTC CASSLGVAPQETQYF
TRBJ1-2 14 few NA TRBV7-3 TGTGCCAGCAGCCCGAGACAGACGGCCTATGGCTACACCTTC CASSPRQTAYGYTF
TRBJ1-2 13 few NA TRBV30 TGTGCCTGGGCCCCACAGCTAGCTATGGGCTACACCTTC CAWAPQLAMGYTF
TRBJ1-1 15 few NA TRBV5-1 TGCGCCAGCAGCTTGGACAGGGCGATGAACACTGAAGCTTTCTTT CASSLDRAMNTEAFF
TRBJ1-2 13 NA NA TRBV9 TGTGCCAGCAGCGTCGTGGGAGGCTATGGCTACACCTTC CASSVVGGYGYTF
TRBJ2-1 15 few TRBD2 TRBV29-1 TGCAGCGTTGAAGGACTAGCGGGGGGACACAATGAGCAGTTCTTC CSVEGLAGGHNEQFF
TRBJ2-7 15 NA NA TRBV9 TGTGCCAGCAGCGTAGCTACCGGGAGCTCCTACGAGCAGTACTTC CASSVATGSSYEQYF
TRBJ2-7 15 NA TRBD1 TRBV5-1 TGCGCCAGCAGCCGGGACAGGGGTAACTCCTACGAGCAGTACTTC CASSRDRGNSYEQYF
TRBJ2-6 16 NA NA TRBV4-3 TGCGCCAGCAGCCAAGCAGGGGTATCTGGGGCCAACGTCCTGACTTTC CASSQAGVSGANVLTF
TRBJ2-1 12 few TRBD1 TRBV29-1 TGCAGCGGAGGACAGGGCTGGAATGAGCAGTTCTTC CSGGQGWNEQFF
TRBJ2-1 14 NA TRBD1 TRBV5-1 TGCGCCAGCCTGGGACAGGTAGGAAACAATGAGCAGTTCTTC CASLGQVGNNEQFF
TRBJ1-3 14 NA NA TRBV28 TGTGCCAGCGGCCCCGGGGTACCGGGAAACACCATATATTTT CASGPGVPGNTIYF
TRBJ2-1 13 few TRBD1 TRBV5-4 TGTGCCAGCAGCCCCCGGACAGGGGTCGAGCAGTTCTTC CASSPRTGVEQFF
TRBJ1-2 14 few NA TRBV30 TGTGCCTGGAGTCCCCAGGGAGCTAACTATGGCTACACCTTC CAWSPQGANYGYTF
TRBJ2-3 14 few NA TRBV11-2 TGTGCCAGCAGCTTCGGAGGTGGGAGGGGCACACAGGGTTTT CASSFGGGRGTQGF
TRBJ2-1 15 NA NA TRBV5-6 TGTGCCAGCAGCTTGGGGGAACCCCCCTACAATGAGCAGTTCTTC CASSLGEPPYNEQFF
TRBJ1-2 14 few TRBD1 TRBV6-6 TGTGCCAGCACGTTTGGGTTGCAGGGGGTAGGCTACACCTTC CASTFGLQGVGYTF
TRBJ1-1 15 NA NA TRBV5-4 TGTGCCAGCAGCTCGATCTCGACAGTGAACACTGAAGCTTTCTTT CASSSISTVNTEAFF
TRBJ2-3 17 few TRBD1 TRBV4-3 TGCGCCAGCAGCCAAGAGTTGGGACAGGGGAGCACAGATACGCAGTATTTT CASSQELGQGSTDTQYF
TRBJ1-6 14 NA NA TRBV10-3 TGTGCCATCAGCCCGCCCGGAGTAAATTCACCCCTCCACTTT CAISPPGVNSPLHF
TRBJ2-1 15 NA NA TRBV5-1 TGCGCCAGCAGCTTGCCAGGGACTGGTTACAATGAGCAGTTCTTC CASSLPGTGYNEQFF
TRBJ2-1 15 few NA TRBV18 TGTGCCAGCTCACCGCGCCTCGGGCCCTACAATGAGCAGTTCTTC CASSPRLGPYNEQFF
TRBJ2-7 14 NA NA TRBV18 TGTGCCAGCTCAGAGGGATGGACTTTAGCCGAGCAGTACTTC CASSEGWTLAEQYF
TRBJ2-5 16 NA TRBD1 TRBV7-9 TGTGCCAGCAGCCGATCCGACTGGGGACAGCAAGAGACCCAGTACTTC CASSRSDWGQQETQYF
TRBJ2-7 14 few NA TRBV6-6 TGTGCCAGCAGTTACTCTGGACAACGGTACGAGCAGTACTTC CASSYSGQRYEQYF
TRBJ1-1 15 NA TRBD1 TRBV15 TGTGCCACCAGCCGTGGGACAGGGGGCGAGACTGAAGCTTTCTTT CATSRGTGGETEAFF
TRBJ1-2 13 NA NA TRBV5-1 TGCGCCAGCAGCTCCGCCCAAATGCGGGGCTACACCTTC CASSSAQMRGYTF
TRBJ2-5 17 NA TRBD2 TRBV4-3 TGCGCCAGCAGCCCCCGGCCCCCCGGGGGGGGAAGAGAGACCCAGTACTTC CASSPRPPGGGRETQYF
TRBJ2-5 13 NA NA TRBV28 TGTGCCAGCAGTTTTGGGGTCCAAGAGACCCAGTACTTC CASSFGVQETQYF
TRBJ2-3 17 few TRBD2 TRBV9 TGTGCCAGCAGCGTTCGGACTAGCGGGAGTACCTCAGATACGCAGTATTTT CASSVRTSGSTSDTQYF
TRBJ2-2 14 few NA TRBV7-9 TGTGCCAGCAGCCCCCCTGGGAACACCGGGGAGCTGTTTTTT CASSPPGNTGELFF
TRBJ2-2 16 NA NA TRBV5-1 TGCGCCAGCAGCTTGGTTGTGGCTAGCTCCCCCGGGGAGCTGTTTTTT CASSLVVASSPGELFF
TRBJ1-3 19 few TRBD1 TRBV4-1 TGCGCCAGCAGCCAGCCCCTTCGGACAGGGCGGTTGACTGGAAACACCATATATTTT CASSQPLRTGRLTGNTIYF
TRBJ2-7 14 NA NA TRBV7-2 TGTGCCAGCAGCTCCCCCCGCATTCGGGACGAGCAGTACTTC CASSSPRIRDEQYF